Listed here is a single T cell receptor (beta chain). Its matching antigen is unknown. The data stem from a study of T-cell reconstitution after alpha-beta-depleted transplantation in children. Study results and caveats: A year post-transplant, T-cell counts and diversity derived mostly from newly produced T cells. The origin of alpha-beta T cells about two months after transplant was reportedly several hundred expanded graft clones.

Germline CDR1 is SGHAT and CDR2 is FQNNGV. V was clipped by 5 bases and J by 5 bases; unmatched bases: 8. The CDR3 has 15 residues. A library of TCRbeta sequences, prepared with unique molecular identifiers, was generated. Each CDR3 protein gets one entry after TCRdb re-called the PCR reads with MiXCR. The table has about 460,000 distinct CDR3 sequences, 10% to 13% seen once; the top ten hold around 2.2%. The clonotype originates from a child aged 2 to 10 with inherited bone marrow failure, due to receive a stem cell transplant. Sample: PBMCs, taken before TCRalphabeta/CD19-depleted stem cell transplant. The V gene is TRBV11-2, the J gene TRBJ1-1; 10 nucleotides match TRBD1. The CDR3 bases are TGTGCCAGCAGCCATCGACAGGGGGCTTGGACTGAAGCTTTCTTT. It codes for CASSHRQGAWTEAFF.